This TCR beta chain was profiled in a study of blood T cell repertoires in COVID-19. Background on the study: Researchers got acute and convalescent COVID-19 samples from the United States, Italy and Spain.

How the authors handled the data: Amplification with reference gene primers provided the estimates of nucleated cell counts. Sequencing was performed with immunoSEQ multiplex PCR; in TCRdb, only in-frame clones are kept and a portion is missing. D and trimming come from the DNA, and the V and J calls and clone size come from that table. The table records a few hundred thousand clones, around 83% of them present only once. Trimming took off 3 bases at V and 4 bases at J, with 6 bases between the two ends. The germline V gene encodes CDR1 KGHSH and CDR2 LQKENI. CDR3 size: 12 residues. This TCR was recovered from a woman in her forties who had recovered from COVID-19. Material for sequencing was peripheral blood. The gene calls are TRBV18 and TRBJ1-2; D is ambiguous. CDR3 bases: TGTGCCAGCTCACCTCTCGGCTATGGCTACACCTTC. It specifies CASSPLGYGYTF.